A selection of T cell receptor beta chains follows, all from one sample in a study of blood T cell repertoires in COVID-19. TCRdb keeps only in-frame clones here, not all; method: immunoSEQ multiplex PCR. The repertoire consists of over 9,000 clones, with roughly nine tenths occurring once and the leading ten covering around 9%. Sequencing was performed on peripheral blood. The receptors shown here come from a man in his sixties with acute or convalescent COVID-19. Each CDR3 is given with its conserved first and last residue. The D gene is left open where the match is weak. Clone size is not always given. Where it is, it says once, few, many or a class for expanded clones.

CDR3 DNA: TGTGCCAGCAGTTCGGCAGGGATGAACACTGAAGCTTTCTTT
CDR3 protein: CASSSAGMNTEAFF
J gene: TRBJ1-1
V gene: TRBV27
clone size: .
D gene: .

CDR3 DNA: TGCGCCAGCAGCGACGACAGTAACAATGAGCAGTTCTTC
CDR3 protein: CASSDDSNNEQFF
J gene: TRBJ2-1
V gene: TRBV10-1
clone size: .
D gene: .

CDR3 DNA: TGTGCCAGCAGCACCCCGCGGGGGTACGAGCAGTACTTC
CDR3 protein: CASSTPRGYEQYF
J gene: TRBJ2-7
V gene: TRBV21-1
clone size: .
D gene: .

CDR3 DNA: TGTGCCAGCTCACCTCTTCCGGGATTCTCATGGGATGACTCTGGAAACACCATATATTTT
CDR3 protein: CASSPLPGFSWDDSGNTIYF
J gene: TRBJ1-3
V gene: TRBV18
clone size: .
D gene: .

CDR3 DNA: TGTGCCAGCAGCCCTAGGAGTAGCACAGATACGCAGTATTTT
CDR3 protein: CASSPRSSTDTQYF
J gene: TRBJ2-3
V gene: TRBV5-4
clone size: .
D gene: .

CDR3 DNA: TGCGCCAGCAGCTTGAGGACAGGAAACACCGGGGAGCTGTTTTTT
CDR3 protein: CASSLRTGNTGELFF
J gene: TRBJ2-2
V gene: TRBV5-1
clone size: once
D gene: TRBD1

CDR3 DNA: TGTGCCAGTAGTAGGACAGGGCCAGAGAGGGAAAAACTGTTTTTT
CDR3 protein: CASSRTGPEREKLFF
J gene: TRBJ1-4
V gene: TRBV19
clone size: .
D gene: TRBD1

CDR3 DNA: TGTGCCAGCTCACCACGGGAGACCACTGAAGCTTTCTTT
CDR3 protein: CASSPRETTEAFF
J gene: TRBJ1-1
V gene: TRBV18
clone size: .
D gene: .

CDR3 DNA: TGTGCCAGCAGTCCCGGGACAGGGCACACTGAAGCTTTCTTT
CDR3 protein: CASSPGTGHTEAFF
J gene: TRBJ1-1
V gene: TRBV6-5
clone size: .
D gene: TRBD1

CDR3 DNA: TGTGCCAGCAGAGCGGGAATCTACTCTGGAAACACCATATATTTT
CDR3 protein: CASRAGIYSGNTIYF
J gene: TRBJ1-3
V gene: TRBV2
clone size: .
D gene: .

CDR3 DNA: TGTGCCAGTAGGACGGTAGCGGGGCTTTGGGATACGCAGTATTTT
CDR3 protein: CASRTVAGLWDTQYF
J gene: TRBJ2-3
V gene: TRBV19
clone size: .
D gene: TRBD2

CDR3 DNA: TGTGCCAGCTCACCACCAGGACAAGCTACTGGAAACACCATATATTTT
CDR3 protein: CASSPPGQATGNTIYF
J gene: TRBJ1-3
V gene: TRBV18
clone size: .
D gene: .

CDR3 DNA: TGTGCCAGCAGTTACGGGACAGGGATGAACACCGGGGAGCTGTTTTTT
CDR3 protein: CASSYGTGMNTGELFF
J gene: TRBJ2-2
V gene: TRBV6-2/TRBV6-3
clone size: .
D gene: TRBD1

CDR3 DNA: TGTGCCAGCAGCTTACAGGGAGGCTCCTATAATTCACCCCTCCACTTT
CDR3 protein: CASSLQGGSYNSPLHF
J gene: TRBJ1-6
V gene: TRBV7-9
clone size: .
D gene: .

CDR3 DNA: TGTGCCAGCAGCCTCTACCGGACTAGCGGGAGGACAGAGACCCAGTACTTC
CDR3 protein: CASSLYRTSGRTETQYF
J gene: TRBJ2-5
V gene: TRBV3-1/TRBV3-2
clone size: once
D gene: TRBD2

CDR3 DNA: TGTGCCAGCAGCTTAGGCGGTCCTAGCAATGAGCAGTTCTTC
CDR3 protein: CASSLGGPSNEQFF
J gene: TRBJ2-1
V gene: TRBV7-9
clone size: .
D gene: .

CDR3 DNA: TGTGCCAGCAGCTTGGGATCCGGGGGGGCCAGAGAGACCCAGTACTTC
CDR3 protein: CASSLGSGGARETQYF
J gene: TRBJ2-5
V gene: TRBV5-4
clone size: .
D gene: TRBD2

CDR3 DNA: TGTGCCAGCTCACCTACGGGGGGCATCTCTGGAAACACCATATATTTT
CDR3 protein: CASSPTGGISGNTIYF
J gene: TRBJ1-3
V gene: TRBV18
clone size: .
D gene: .

CDR3 DNA: TGTGCCAGCTCACCGATCGGGGTAGGCACCGGGGAGCTGTTTTTT
CDR3 protein: CASSPIGVGTGELFF
J gene: TRBJ2-2
V gene: TRBV18
clone size: .
D gene: .

CDR3 DNA: TGTGCCAGCAGTCCCCTAGCGGGAGCCGGTGAGCAGTTCTTC
CDR3 protein: CASSPLAGAGEQFF
J gene: TRBJ2-1
V gene: TRBV6-2/TRBV6-3
clone size: .
D gene: TRBD2

CDR3 DNA: TGTGCCAGCTCACCCTTCTCGGGGAGCTCTGGAAACACCATATATTTT
CDR3 protein: CASSPFSGSSGNTIYF
J gene: TRBJ1-3
V gene: TRBV18
clone size: .
D gene: .

CDR3 DNA: TGTGCCAGCAGTTCGGGACAGTTCCAGCCCCAGCATTTT
CDR3 protein: CASSSGQFQPQHF
J gene: TRBJ1-5
V gene: TRBV27
clone size: .
D gene: TRBD1

CDR3 DNA: TGCGCCAGCAGCTTGGCCGTGGCAGGCGGGGAGCAGTTCTTC
CDR3 protein: CASSLAVAGGEQFF
J gene: TRBJ2-1
V gene: TRBV5-1
clone size: .
D gene: .

CDR3 DNA: TGCAGCGTCGAAGAACTTGGAAACACCATATATTTT
CDR3 protein: CSVEELGNTIYF
J gene: TRBJ1-3
V gene: TRBV29-1
clone size: .
D gene: .

CDR3 DNA: TGTGCCAGCAGCTTTCGAGGTTTAGCTTTCTTT
CDR3 protein: CASSFRGLAFF
J gene: TRBJ1-1
V gene: TRBV7-9
clone size: .
D gene: .

CDR3 DNA: TGCGCCAGCAGCATACAGAGTACCGGGGAGCTGTTTTTT
CDR3 protein: CASSIQSTGELFF
J gene: TRBJ2-2
V gene: TRBV5-1
clone size: .
D gene: .

CDR3 DNA: TGTGCAAGTCGTCAACAACGAAACACCATATATTTT
CDR3 protein: CASRQQRNTIYF
J gene: TRBJ1-3
V gene: TRBV12-2
clone size: once
D gene: .

CDR3 DNA: TGTGCCAGCAGGCAAAGCGGGGCAACCGGGGAGCTGTTTTTT
CDR3 protein: CASRQSGATGELFF
J gene: TRBJ2-2
V gene: TRBV7-2
clone size: .
D gene: TRBD2

CDR3 DNA: TGTGCCAGCAGCCAAGGGGGGCCACGAGGAAATGAAAAACTGTTTTTT
CDR3 protein: CASSQGGPRGNEKLFF
J gene: TRBJ1-4
V gene: TRBV3-1/TRBV3-2
clone size: .
D gene: .

CDR3 DNA: TGTGCCATCAGTGAGCCGGGCTCTGGGGCCAACGTCCTGACTTTC
CDR3 protein: CAISEPGSGANVLTF
J gene: TRBJ2-6
V gene: TRBV10-3
clone size: .
D gene: .

CDR3 DNA: TGTGCCAGCAGCTCCCCGCGGAGAAGGAGGGACGACAGGGCAGTGAACACTGAAGCTTTCTTT
CDR3 protein: CASSSPRRRRDDRAVNTEAFF
J gene: TRBJ1-1
V gene: TRBV9
clone size: .
D gene: TRBD1

CDR3 DNA: TGTGCCAGCAGCAATTGGTGGACAGGCCGGTTCGGTCAGCCCCAGCATTTT
CDR3 protein: CASSNWWTGRFGQPQHF
J gene: TRBJ1-5
V gene: TRBV21-1
clone size: .
D gene: .

CDR3 DNA: TGTGCCAGCAGCTTAAATCAGGGTACGGGCAATCAGCCCCAGCATTTT
CDR3 protein: CASSLNQGTGNQPQHF
J gene: TRBJ1-5
V gene: TRBV7-9
clone size: .
D gene: .

CDR3 DNA: TGCAGCGTGCGGACAGGGGCCAATCAGCCCCAGCATTTT
CDR3 protein: CSVRTGANQPQHF
J gene: TRBJ1-5
V gene: TRBV29-1
clone size: .
D gene: TRBD1

CDR3 DNA: TGTGCCAGCAGTTACGGGGGGGCTGAAGCTTTCTTT
CDR3 protein: CASSYGGAEAFF
J gene: TRBJ1-1
V gene: TRBV6-5
clone size: once
D gene: .

CDR3 DNA: TGTGCCAGCAGCCAGACAGGGCGTCCTGGTTACACCTTC
CDR3 protein: CASSQTGRPGYTF
J gene: TRBJ1-2
V gene: TRBV7-2
clone size: .
D gene: TRBD1

CDR3 DNA: TGTGCCAGCAGCGGGGGCCCCCAGGCCTACGAGCAGTACTTC
CDR3 protein: CASSGGPQAYEQYF
J gene: TRBJ2-7
V gene: TRBV9
clone size: .
D gene: .

CDR3 DNA: TGCGCCAGCAGCTTGGCTTCTGGGGCCAACGTCCTGACTTTC
CDR3 protein: CASSLASGANVLTF
J gene: TRBJ2-6
V gene: TRBV5-1
clone size: .
D gene: .

CDR3 DNA: TGTGCCAGCGGACAGGTCTATGGCTACACCTTC
CDR3 protein: CASGQVYGYTF
J gene: TRBJ1-2
V gene: TRBV27
clone size: .
D gene: TRBD1

CDR3 DNA: TGTGCCAGCAGCTTAGCGGCGGGATGGAATTTGGGCACAGATACGCAGTATTTT
CDR3 protein: CASSLAAGWNLGTDTQYF
J gene: TRBJ2-3
V gene: TRBV11-2
clone size: .
D gene: .

CDR3 DNA: TGCGCCAGCAGCCAAGATTTGGGCAGGGTTTATGAAAAACTGTTTTTT
CDR3 protein: CASSQDLGRVYEKLFF
J gene: TRBJ1-4
V gene: TRBV4-1
clone size: once
D gene: .

CDR3 DNA: TGTGCCAGCAGCTTAACCGGGACAGGGGGGAATGAGCAGTTCTTC
CDR3 protein: CASSLTGTGGNEQFF
J gene: TRBJ2-1
V gene: TRBV7-6
clone size: .
D gene: TRBD1

CDR3 DNA: TGCGCCAGCAGCTTGGATCTAACCACTGGGGAGCTGTTTTTT
CDR3 protein: CASSLDLTTGELFF
J gene: TRBJ2-2
V gene: TRBV5-1
clone size: .
D gene: .

CDR3 DNA: TGTGCCAGCAGCTTAGTGAGTCGGAGGAATGAGCAGTTCTTC
CDR3 protein: CASSLVSRRNEQFF
J gene: TRBJ2-1
V gene: TRBV11-2
clone size: .
D gene: .

CDR3 DNA: TGCGCCAGCAGTGGAGGGGAGTATGCGGGGGAACTGGATCCTTATTTT
CDR3 protein: CASSGGEYAGELDPYF
J gene: TRBJ1-3
V gene: TRBV5-1
clone size: .
D gene: .